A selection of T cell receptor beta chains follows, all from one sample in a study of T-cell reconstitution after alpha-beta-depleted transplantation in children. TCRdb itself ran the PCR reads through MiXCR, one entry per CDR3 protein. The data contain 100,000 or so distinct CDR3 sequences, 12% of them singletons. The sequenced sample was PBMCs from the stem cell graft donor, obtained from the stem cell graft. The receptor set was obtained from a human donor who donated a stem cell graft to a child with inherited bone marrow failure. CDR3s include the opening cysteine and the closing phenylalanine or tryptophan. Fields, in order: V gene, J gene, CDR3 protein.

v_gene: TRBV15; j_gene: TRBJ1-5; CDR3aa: CATSRDPGRTASNQPQHF
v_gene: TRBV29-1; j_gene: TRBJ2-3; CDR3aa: CSVSSVSTDTQYF
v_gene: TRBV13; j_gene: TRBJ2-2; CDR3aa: CASSLGALTGELFF
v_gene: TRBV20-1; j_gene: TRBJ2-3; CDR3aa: CSARAMGIDTQYF
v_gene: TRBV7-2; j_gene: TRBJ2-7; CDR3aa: CASSPQSYEQYF
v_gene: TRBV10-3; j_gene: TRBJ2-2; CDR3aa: CAISASGNTGELFF
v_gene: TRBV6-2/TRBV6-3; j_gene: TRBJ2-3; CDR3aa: CASSYPFGLADADTQYF
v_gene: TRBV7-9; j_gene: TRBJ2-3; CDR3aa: CASSLTSAEGTQYF
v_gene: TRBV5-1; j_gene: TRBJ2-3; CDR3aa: CASSTLAGGTDTQYF
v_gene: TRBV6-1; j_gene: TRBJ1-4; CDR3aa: CATCPQDGPATNEKLFF
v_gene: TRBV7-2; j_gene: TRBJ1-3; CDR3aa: CASSPDRPGNTIYF
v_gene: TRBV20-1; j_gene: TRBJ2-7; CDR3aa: CSASFTDSYEQYF
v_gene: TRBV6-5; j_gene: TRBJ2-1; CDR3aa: CASSRTLGQPYNEQFF
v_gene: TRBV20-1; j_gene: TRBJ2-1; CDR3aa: CSASNGGPNEQFF
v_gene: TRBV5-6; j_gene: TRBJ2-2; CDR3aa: CASSLETGYTGELFF
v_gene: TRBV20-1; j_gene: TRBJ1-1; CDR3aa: CSARPDTNTEAFF
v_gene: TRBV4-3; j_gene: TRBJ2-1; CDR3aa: CASSQDQTSGSLSYNEQFF
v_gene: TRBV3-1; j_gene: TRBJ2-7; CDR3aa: CASSPAWARGGLSYEQYF
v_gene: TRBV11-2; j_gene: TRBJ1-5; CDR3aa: CASSLIPRGSNQPQHF
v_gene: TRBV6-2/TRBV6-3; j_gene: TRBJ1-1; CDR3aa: CASTPFRTRAYTEAFF
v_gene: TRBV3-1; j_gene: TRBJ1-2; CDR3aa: CASSQAGNYGYTF
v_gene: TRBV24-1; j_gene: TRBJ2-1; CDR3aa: CATSGGTSGLDNEQFF
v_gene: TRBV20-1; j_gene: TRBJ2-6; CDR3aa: CCARDSASFSGANVLTF
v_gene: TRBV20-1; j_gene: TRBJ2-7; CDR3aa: CSASTYSSYEQYF